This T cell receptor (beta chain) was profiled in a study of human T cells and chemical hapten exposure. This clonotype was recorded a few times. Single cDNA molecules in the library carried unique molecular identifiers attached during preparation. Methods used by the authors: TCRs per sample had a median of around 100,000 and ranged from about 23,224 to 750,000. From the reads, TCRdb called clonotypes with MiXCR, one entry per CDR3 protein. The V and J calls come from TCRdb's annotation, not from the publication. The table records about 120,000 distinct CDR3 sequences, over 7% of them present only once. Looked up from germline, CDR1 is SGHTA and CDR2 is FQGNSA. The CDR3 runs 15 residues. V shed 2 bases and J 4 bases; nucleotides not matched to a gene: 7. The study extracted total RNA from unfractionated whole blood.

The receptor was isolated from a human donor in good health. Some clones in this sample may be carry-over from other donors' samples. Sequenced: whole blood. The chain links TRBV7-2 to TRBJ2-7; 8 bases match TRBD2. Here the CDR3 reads CASSLTAGALYEQYF. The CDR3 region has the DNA TGTGCCAGCAGCTTAACAGCGGGGGCCCTATACGAGCAGTACTTC.